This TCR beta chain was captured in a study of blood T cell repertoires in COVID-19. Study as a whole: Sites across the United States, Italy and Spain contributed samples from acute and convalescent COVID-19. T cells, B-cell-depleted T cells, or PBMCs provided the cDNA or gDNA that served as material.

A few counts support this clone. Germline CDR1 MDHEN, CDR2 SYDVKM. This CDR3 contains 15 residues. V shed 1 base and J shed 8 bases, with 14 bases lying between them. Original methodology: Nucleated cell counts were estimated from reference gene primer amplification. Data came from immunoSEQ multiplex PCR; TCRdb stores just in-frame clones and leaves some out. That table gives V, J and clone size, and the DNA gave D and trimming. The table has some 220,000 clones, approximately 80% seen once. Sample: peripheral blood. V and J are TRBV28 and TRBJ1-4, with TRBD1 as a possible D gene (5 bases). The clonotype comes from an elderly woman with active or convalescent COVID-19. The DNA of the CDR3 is TGTGCCAGCAGTTTATTTCGAAGGGGTAGCGAAAAACTGTTTTTT. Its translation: CASSLFRRGSEKLFF.